The source of this TCR beta chain is a study of shared clonotypes between healthy human individuals (dated by TCRdb to 2020 to 2022). About the full investigation: A couple of women and a few men aged 18 to 49 years were included in the cohort. Per donor, three plates each were used for CD4 naive and CD4 memory, two for CD8 naive, and one for CD8 memory. To estimate repertoire size and how much clonotypes are shared between individuals, the study performed deep sequencing of blood TCR repertoires from roughly five healthy adults. Different laboratories and diverse techniques were used to prepare libraries and sequence TCR repertoires, to increase sequencing depth and limit assay-specific biases. Leukapheresis yielded between about 0.85 and 10 billion PBMCs per donor.

Using the deep immunoSEQ assay, multiplex PCR amplified TCR CDR3 regions from genomic DNA. Extracted genomic DNA from each cell subset was distributed evenly across all wells of several immunoSEQ 96-well plates, and each plate was treated as a replicate. For sorted subsets, approximately 200 ng of genomic DNA, equivalent to some 33,000 T cell genomes, went into each replicate PCR. The purified libraries were quantified using a Qubit 3.0 fluorometer, sized with a Bioanalyzer 2100, and then quantified again using the KAPA Library Quantification kit. A separate single-read 150-cycle Illumina NextSeq 550 flow cell was used to sequence each immunoSEQ 96-well plate. The paper's data handling went like this. Because the immunoSEQ output held only junctional sequences and lacked quality scores, the filtering could not match the filtering applied to full-length reads. To assign V/J genes and CDR3, sequences were annotated against IMGT germline references using PyIR, a Python wrapper for IgBLAST v1.9. Any read was removed if the V/J assignment was weak (E-value above 1e-6), the CDR3 was missing, or the read contained stop codons, out-of-frame junctions, or ambiguous translated residues. A V3J clonotype was defined by an identical inferred V gene, J gene, and CDR3 amino acid sequence. Percentage overlap between repertoires was computed as shared unique clonotypes divided by the size of the smaller repertoire. RTK rarefaction, the Chao1 estimator, and Recon v2.1 estimates of unobserved clonotypes were used to assess repertoire richness. For all TCRbeta clonotypes obtained by the gDNA method from a few donors, generation probabilities were computed with OLGA. TCRdb mirrors the immuneACCESS table, restricted to in-frame sequences. Some clones are absent from its copies; in checked studies, under half trace to an unresolved V gene, and the reason for the others is unknown. The D gene and trimming were derived from the DNA, and the V and J assignments and clone size from that table. The sample has about 510,000 clones on record, 90% to 96% of them singletons. The ten largest clones represent 0.06% of the sample.

The donors were healthy, HIV-negative adults with no recently reported acute infections or vaccinations. All donors were Caucasian adults living in Nashville, Tennessee, USA. Magnetic negative selection was used to enrich CD4+ T cells, after which naive cells were positively selected on CD45RA and the negative fraction became the memory subset. Blood was collected by leukapheresis, and PBMCs were isolated by Ficoll-Histopaque density gradient centrifugation and then cryopreserved in liquid nitrogen vapor phase. Analytical flow cytometry was used to check the purity and quantity of every magnetically sorted T cell population. Genomic DNA was isolated from each sorted fraction and quantified by UV absorbance on a Nanodrop 2000c. Broader findings and caveats from the paper: Pairwise subsampling indicated that sequencing depth was expected to affect the degree of clonotype sharing among donors. Across several donors, 4.5% to 6.5% of naive CD4, more than 3% of naive CD8, 2% to 2.5% of memory CD4, and around 0.4% of memory CD8 clonotypes were shared. Estimated clonotype richness was generally larger for naive than for memory subsets. Compared with non-shared clonotypes, the clonotypes found in all four sorted-subset donors had higher generation probabilities. The small number of donors limited the genetic and exposure-history diversity represented. Sampling was restricted to blood, and TCR repertoires in tissues likely differ from the TCR repertoires found in blood. Rarefaction of sorted-subset datasets indicated incomplete sequencing despite the large sequencing depth.

Trimming at the junction amounts to 6 bases on V and 7 bases on J, and the germline ends lie 25 bases apart. In the germline V gene, CDR1 corresponds to MDHEN and CDR2 to SYDVKM. The CDR3 has 16 amino acids, counting the end cysteine and phenylalanine. Just the 48-base CDR3 DNA is kept, in frame starting at base 1. On this clone: There is no known antigen for this receptor. Per-base quality was not reported, and no clone a single base away is much larger than it.

The sample was naive CD4+ T cells sorted from blood. The cell subset or site label corresponds to: CD45RA+ positively selected. The clonotype was recovered from a woman in her twenties or thirties in good health. The chain is encoded by TRBV28 joined to TRBJ2-7, with the D call perhaps TRBD1 or TRBD2, each one matching 5 bases. The DNA is as follows: TGTGCCAGCAGCGCCGACCGGGACGCTTTCACGGGAGAGCAGTACTTC. It specifies CASSADRDAFTGEQYF.